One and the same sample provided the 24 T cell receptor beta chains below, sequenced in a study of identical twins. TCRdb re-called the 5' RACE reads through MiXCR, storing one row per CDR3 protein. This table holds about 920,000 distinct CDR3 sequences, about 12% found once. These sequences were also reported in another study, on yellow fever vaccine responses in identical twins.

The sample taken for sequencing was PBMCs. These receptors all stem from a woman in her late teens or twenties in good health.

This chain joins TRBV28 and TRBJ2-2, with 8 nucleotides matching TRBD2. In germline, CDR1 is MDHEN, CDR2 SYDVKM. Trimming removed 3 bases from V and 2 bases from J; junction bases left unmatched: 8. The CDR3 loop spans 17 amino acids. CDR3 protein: CASSFNGAGANTGELFF. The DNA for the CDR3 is TGTGCCAGCAGTTTCAACGGAGCGGGGGCTAACACCGGGGAGCTGTTTTTT.

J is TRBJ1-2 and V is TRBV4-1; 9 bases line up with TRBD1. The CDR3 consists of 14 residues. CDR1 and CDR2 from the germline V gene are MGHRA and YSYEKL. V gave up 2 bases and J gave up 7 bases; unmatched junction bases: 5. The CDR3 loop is CASSQMTGGGGYTF. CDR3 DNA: TGCGCCAGCAGCCAAATGACAGGGGGAGGTGGCTACACCTTC.

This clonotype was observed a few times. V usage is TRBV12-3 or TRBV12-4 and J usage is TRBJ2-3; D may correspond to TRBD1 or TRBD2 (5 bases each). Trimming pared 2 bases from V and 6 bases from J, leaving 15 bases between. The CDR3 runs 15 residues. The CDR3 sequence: CASSLSATWGDTQYF. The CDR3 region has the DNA TGTGCCAGCAGTTTATCGGCGACTTGGGGGGATACGCAGTATTTT.

CDR3: CSVGESGNTIYF. As DNA, the CDR3 is TGCAGCGTTGGAGAGTCTGGAAACACCATATATTTT. The chain recombines TRBV29-1 with TRBJ1-3; no firm D call. CDR1 is SQVTM, CDR2 ANQGSEA, per germline. V was clipped by 4 bases and J by 1 base, with 5 bases between them. The CDR3 is 12 residues long.

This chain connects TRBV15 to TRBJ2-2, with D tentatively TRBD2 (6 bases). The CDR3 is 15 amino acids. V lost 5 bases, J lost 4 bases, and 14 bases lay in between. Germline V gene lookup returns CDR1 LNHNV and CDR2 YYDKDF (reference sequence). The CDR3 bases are TGTGCCACCAGCCGCCGGGACTTACGCACCGGGGAGCTGTTTTTT. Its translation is CATSRRDLRTGELFF.

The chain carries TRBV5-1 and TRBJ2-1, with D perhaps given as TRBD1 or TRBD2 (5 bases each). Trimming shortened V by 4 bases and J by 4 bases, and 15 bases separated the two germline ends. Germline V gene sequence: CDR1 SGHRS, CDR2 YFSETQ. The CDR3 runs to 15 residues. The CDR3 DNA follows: TGCGCCAGCAGCGCCTCCGGGACGGATTACAATGAGCAGTTCTTC. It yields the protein CASSASGTDYNEQFF.

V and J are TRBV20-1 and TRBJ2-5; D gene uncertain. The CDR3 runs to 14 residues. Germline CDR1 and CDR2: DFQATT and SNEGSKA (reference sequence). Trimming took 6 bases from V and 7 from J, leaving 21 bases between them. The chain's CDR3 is CSAPPLGPAGTQYF. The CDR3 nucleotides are TGCAGTGCACCCCCCCTGGGTCCCGCTGGGACCCAGTACTTC.

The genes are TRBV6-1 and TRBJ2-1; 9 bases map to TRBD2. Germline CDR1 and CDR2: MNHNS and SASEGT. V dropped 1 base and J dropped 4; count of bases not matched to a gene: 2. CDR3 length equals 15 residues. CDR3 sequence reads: CASSEGLAEYNEQFF. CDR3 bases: TGTGCCAGCAGTGAAGGACTAGCGGAATACAATGAGCAGTTCTTC.

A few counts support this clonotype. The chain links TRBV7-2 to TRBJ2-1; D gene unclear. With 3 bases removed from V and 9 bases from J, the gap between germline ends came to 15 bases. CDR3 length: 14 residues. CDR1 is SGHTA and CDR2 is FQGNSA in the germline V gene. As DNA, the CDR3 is TGTGCCAGCAGCTTCCTCCTACGTTTCTCTGAGCAGTTCTTC. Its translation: CASSFLLRFSEQFF. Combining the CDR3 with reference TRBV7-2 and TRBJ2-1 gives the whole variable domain GAGVSQSPSNKVTEKGKDVELRCDPISGHTALYWYRQSLGQGLEFLIYFQGNSAPDKSGLPSDRFSAERTGGSVSTLTIQRTQQEDSAVYLCASSFLLRFSEQFFGPGTRLTVL.

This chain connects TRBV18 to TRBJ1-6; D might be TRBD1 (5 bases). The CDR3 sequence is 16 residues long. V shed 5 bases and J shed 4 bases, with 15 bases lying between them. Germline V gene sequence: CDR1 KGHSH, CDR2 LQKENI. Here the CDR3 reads CASSFSNDRYNSPLHF. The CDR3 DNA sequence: TGTGCCAGCTCATTCTCAAACGACAGATATAATTCACCCCTCCACTTT.

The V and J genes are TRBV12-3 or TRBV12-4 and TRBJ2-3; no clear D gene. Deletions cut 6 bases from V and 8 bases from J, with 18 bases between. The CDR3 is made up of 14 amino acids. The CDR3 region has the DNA TGTGCCAGCAGCCCCCTCCACGCGAGGAGTACGCAGTATTTT. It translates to CASSPLHARSTQYF.

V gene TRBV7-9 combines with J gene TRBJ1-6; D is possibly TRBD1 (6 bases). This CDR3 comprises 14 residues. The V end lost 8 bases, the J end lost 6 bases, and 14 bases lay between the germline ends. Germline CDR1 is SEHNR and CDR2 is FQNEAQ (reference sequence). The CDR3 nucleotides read TGTGCCAGCGGCCGGGGGGCCGCTAATTCACCCCTCCACTTT. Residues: CASGRGAANSPLHF.

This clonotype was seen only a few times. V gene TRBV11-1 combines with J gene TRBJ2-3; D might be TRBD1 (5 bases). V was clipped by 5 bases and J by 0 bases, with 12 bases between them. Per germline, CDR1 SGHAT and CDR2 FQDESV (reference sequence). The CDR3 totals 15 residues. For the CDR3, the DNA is TGTGCCAGCAGCCTGCAGACAGTAAGCACAGATACGCAGTATTTT. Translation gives CASSLQTVSTDTQYF.

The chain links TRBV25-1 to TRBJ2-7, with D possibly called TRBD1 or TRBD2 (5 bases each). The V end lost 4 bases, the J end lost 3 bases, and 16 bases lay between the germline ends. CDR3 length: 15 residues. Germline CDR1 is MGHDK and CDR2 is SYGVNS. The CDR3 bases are TGTGCCAGCAGTGGCTACGGGACGGGGAGCTACGAGCAGTACTTC. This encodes CASSGYGTGSYEQYF.

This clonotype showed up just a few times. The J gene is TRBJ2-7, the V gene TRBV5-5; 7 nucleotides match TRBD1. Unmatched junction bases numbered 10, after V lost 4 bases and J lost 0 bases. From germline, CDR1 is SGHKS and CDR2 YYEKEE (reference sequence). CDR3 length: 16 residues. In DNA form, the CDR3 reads TGTGCCAGCAGCGACGACCCGGGACAGCTCTCCTACGAGCAGTACGTC. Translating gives CASSDDPGQLSYEQYV.

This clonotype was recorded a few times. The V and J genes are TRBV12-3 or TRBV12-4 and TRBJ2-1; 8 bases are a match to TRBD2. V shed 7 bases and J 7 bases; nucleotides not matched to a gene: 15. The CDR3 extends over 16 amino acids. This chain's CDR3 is CASMLSTGGRSNEQFF. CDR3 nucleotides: TGTGCCAGCATGTTGAGTACCGGCGGGAGGTCGAATGAGCAGTTCTTC.

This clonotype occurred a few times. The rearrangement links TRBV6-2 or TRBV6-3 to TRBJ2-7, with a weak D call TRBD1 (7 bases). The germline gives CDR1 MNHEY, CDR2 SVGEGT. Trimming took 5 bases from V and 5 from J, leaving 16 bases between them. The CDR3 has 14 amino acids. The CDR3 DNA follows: TGTGCCAGCAGTACTCCTGGAGGGGGCCACGAGCAGTACTTC. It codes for CASSTPGGGHEQYF.

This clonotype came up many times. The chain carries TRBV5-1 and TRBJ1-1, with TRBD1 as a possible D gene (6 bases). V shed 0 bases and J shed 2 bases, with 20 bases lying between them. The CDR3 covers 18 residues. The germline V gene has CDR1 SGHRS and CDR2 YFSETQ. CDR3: CASSLAVLQGKFNTEAFF. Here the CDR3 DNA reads TGCGCCAGCAGCTTGGCCGTGTTACAGGGCAAGTTTAACACTGAAGCTTTCTTT.

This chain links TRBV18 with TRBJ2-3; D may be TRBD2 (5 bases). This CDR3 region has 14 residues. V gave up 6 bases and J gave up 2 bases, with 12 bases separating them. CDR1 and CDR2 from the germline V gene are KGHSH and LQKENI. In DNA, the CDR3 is TGTGCCAGCTCGGGAAAAGGACTCACAGATACGCAGTATTTT. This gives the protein CASSGKGLTDTQYF.

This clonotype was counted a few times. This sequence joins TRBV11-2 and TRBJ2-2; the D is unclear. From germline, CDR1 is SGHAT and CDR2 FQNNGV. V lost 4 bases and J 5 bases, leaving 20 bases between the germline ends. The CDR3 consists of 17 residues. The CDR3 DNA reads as TGTGCCAGCAGCTCCGTCACGGGTTCGGTGTTTACCGGGGAGCTGTTTTTT. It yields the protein CASSSVTGSVFTGELFF.

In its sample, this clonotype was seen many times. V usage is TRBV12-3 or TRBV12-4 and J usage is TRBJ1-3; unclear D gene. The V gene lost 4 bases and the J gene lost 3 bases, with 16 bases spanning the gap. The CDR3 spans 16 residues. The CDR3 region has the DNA TGTGCCAGCAGTTGGGGAGGGCATTTAAATGGAAACACCATATATTTT. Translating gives CASSWGGHLNGNTIYF.

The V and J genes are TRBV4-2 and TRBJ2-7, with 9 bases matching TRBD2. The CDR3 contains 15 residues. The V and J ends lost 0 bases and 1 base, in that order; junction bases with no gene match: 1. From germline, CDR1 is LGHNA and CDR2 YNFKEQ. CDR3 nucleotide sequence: TGTGCCAGCAGCCAAGAAGCGGGAGGTTCCTACGAGCAGTACTTC. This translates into CASSQEAGGSYEQYF.

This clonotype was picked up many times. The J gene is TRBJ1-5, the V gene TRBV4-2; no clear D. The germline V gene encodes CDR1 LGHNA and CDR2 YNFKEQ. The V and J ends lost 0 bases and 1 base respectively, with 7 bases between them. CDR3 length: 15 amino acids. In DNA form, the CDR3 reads TGTGCCAGCAGCCAAGACGACATAAGCAATCAGCCCCAGCATTTT. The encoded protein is CASSQDDISNQPQHF.

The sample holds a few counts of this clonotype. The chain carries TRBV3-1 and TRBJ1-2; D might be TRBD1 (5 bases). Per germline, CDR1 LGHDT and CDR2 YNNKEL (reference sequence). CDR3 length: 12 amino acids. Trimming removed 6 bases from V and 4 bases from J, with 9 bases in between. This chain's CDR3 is CASSRTTYGYTF. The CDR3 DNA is TGTGCCAGCAGTCGGACAACCTATGGCTACACCTTC.